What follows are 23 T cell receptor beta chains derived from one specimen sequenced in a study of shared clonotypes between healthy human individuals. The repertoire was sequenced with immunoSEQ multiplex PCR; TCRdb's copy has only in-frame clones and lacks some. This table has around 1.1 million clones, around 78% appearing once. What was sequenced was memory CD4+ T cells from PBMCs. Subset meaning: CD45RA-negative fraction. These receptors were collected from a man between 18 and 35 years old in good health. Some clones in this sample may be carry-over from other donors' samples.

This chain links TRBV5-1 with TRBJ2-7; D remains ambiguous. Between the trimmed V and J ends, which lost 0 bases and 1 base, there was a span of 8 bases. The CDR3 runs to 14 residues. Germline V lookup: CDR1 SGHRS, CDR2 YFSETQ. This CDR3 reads CASSLAAKSYEQYF. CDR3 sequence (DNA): TGCGCCAGCAGCTTGGCCGCAAAGTCCTACGAGCAGTACTTC.

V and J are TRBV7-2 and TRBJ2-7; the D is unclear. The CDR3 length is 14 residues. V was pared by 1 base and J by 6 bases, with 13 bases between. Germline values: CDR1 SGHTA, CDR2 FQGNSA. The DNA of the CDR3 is TGTGCCAGCAGCTTAGGACCCGCGCTGGGCGAGCAGTACTTC. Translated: CASSLGPALGEQYF.

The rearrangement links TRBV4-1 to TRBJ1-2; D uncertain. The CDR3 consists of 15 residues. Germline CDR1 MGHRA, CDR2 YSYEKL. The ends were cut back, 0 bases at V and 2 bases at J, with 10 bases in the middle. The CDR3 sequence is CASSQDPGRNYGYTF. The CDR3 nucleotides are TGCGCCAGCAGCCAAGATCCGGGTAGGAACTATGGCTACACCTTC.

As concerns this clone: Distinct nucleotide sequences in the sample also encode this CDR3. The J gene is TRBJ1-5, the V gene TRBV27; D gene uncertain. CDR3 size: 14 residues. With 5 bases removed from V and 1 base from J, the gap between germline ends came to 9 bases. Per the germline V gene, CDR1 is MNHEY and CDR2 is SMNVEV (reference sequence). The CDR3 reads CASSPGWSNQPQHF. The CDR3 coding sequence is TGTGCCAGCAGTCCTGGGTGGAGCAATCAGCCCCAGCATTTT.

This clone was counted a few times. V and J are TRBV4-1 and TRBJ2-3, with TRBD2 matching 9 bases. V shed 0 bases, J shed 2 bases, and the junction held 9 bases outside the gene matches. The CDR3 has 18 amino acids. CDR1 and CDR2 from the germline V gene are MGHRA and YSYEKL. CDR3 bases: TGCGCCAGCAGCCAAGATGGAATGGCGGGAGGGTACACAGATACGCAGTATTTT. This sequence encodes CASSQDGMAGGYTDTQYF.

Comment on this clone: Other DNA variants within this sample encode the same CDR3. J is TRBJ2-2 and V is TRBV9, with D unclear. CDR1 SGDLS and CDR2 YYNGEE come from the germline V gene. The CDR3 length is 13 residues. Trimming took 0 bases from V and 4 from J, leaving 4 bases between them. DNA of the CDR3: TGTGCCAGCAGCGTAGGCCCCACCGGGGAGCTGTTTTTT. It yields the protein CASSVGPTGELFF.

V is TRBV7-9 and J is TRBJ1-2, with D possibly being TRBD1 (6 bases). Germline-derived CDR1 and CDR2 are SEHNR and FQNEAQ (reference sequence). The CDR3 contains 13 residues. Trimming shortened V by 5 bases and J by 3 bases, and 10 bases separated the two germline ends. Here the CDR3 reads CASSPDSHYGYTF. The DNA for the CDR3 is TGTGCCAGCAGCCCGGACAGCCACTATGGCTACACCTTC. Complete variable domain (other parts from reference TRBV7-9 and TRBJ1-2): DTGVSQNPRHKITKRGQNVTFRCDPISEHNRLYWYRQTLGQGPEFLTYFQNEAQLEKSRLLSDRFSAERPKGSFSTLEIQRTEQGDSAMYLCASSPDSHYGYTFGSGTRLTVV.

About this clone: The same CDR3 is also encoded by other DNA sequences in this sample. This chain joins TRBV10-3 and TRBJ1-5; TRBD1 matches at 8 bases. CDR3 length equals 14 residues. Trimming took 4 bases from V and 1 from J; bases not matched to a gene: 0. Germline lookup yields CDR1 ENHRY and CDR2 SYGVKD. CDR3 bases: TGTGCCATCAGTGGGACAGGGAGCAATCAGCCCCAGCATTTT. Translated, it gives CAISGTGSNQPQHF.

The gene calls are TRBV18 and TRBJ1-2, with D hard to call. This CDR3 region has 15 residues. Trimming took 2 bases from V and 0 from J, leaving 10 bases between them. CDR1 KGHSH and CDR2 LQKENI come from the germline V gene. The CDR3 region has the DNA TGTGCCAGCTCACCAGGTTTAGGGTCTAACTATGGCTACACCTTC. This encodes CASSPGLGSNYGYTF.

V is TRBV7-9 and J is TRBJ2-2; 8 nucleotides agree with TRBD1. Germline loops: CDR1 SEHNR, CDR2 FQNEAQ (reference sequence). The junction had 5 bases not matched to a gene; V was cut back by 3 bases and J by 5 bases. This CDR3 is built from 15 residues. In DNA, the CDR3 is TGTGCCAGCAGCTTTGGACAGGGAATAACCGGGGAGCTGTTTTTT. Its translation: CASSFGQGITGELFF.

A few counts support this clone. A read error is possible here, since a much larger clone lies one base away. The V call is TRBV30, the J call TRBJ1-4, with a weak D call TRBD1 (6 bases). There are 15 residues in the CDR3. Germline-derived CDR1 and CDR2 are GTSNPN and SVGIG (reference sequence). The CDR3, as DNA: TGTGCCTGGAGTGAGTTCACAGGGAGAGGAGAAAGACTGTTTTTT. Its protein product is CAWSEFTGRGERLFF.

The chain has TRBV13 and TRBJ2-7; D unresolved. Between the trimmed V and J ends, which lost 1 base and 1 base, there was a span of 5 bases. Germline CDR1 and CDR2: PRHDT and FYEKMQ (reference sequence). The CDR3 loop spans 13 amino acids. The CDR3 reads CASSLELSYEQYF. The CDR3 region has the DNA TGTGCCAGCAGCTTAGAACTTTCCTACGAGCAGTACTTC.

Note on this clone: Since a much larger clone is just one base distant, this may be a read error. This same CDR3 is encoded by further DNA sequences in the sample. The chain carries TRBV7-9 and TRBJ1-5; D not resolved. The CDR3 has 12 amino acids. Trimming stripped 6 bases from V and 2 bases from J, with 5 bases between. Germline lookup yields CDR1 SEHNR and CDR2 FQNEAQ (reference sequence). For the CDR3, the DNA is TGTGCCAGCAGTAGGGGCAATCAGCCCCAGCATTTT. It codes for CASSRGNQPQHF.

The CDR3 DNA sequence: TGCGCCAGCAGCCAAGAGGCGAGGCCGAGGACTGAAGCTTTCTTT. Amino acids: CASSQEARPRTEAFF. The V and J genes are TRBV4-1 and TRBJ1-1; D gene unclear. Trimming left V 0 bases short and J 5 bases short, with 13 bases between. This CDR3 spans 15 amino acids. Per the germline V gene, CDR1 is MGHRA and CDR2 is YSYEKL.

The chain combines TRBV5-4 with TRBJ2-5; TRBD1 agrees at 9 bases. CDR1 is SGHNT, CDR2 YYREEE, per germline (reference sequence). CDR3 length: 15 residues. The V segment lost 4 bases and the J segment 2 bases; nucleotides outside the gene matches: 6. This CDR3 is CASSQPQGAQETQYF. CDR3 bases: TGTGCCAGCAGCCAACCACAGGGGGCTCAAGAGACCCAGTACTTC.

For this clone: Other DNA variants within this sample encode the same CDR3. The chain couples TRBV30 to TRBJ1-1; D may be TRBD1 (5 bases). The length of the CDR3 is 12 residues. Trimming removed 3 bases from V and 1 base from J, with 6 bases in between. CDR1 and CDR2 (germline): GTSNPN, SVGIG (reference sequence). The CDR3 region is CAWRRGNTEAFF. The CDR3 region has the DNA TGTGCCTGGAGAAGGGGGAACACTGAAGCTTTCTTT.

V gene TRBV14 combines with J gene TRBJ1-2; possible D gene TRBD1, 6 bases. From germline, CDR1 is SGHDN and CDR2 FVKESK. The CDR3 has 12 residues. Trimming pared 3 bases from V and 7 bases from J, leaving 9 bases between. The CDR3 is CASSQWGRGYTF. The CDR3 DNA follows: TGTGCCAGCAGCCAGTGGGGGCGTGGCTACACCTTC.

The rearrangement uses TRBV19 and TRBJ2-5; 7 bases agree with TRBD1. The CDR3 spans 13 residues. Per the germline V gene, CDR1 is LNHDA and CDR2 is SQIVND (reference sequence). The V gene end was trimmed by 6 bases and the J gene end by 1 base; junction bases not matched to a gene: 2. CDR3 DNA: TGTGCCAGTAGCGGGGACAGCCAAGAGACCCAGTACTTC. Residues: CASSGDSQETQYF.

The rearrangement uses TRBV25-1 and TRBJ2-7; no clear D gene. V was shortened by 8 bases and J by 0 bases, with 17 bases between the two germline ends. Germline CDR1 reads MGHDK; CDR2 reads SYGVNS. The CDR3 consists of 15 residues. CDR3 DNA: TGTGCCAGCCAACACGGGCTCACGGCCTCCTACGAGCAGTACTTC. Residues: CASQHGLTASYEQYF.

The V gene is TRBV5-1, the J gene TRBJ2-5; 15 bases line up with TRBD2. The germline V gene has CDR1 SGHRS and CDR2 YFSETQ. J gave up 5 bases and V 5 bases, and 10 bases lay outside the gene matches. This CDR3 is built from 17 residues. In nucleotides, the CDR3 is TGCGCCAGCAGATACGGACTAGCGGGAGGGGTTCTTGAGACCCAGTACTTC. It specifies CASRYGLAGGVLETQYF.

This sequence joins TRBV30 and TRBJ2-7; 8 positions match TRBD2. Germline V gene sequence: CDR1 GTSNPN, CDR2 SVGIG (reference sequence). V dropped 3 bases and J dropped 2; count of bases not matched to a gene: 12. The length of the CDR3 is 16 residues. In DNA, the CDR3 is TGTGCCTGGAGCCCCCGATGGGCCGGGAGGGCCTACGAGCAGTACTTC. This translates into CAWSPRWAGRAYEQYF.

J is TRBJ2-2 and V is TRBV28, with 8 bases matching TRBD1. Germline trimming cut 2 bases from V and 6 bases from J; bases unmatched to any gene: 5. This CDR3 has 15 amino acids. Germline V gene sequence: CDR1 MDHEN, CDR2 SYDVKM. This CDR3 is CASSLDRGWAGELFF. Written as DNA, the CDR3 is TGTGCCAGCAGTTTAGACAGGGGATGGGCCGGGGAGCTGTTTTTT.

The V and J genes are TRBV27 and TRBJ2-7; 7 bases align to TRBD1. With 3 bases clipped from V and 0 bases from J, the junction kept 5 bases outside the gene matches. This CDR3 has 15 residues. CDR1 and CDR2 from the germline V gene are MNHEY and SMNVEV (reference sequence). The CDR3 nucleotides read TGTGCCAGCAGTTTCCTGACAGGGAGCTCCTACGAGCAGTACTTC. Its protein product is CASSFLTGSSYEQYF.